This T cell receptor (beta chain) originates from a study of OX40 agonist ivuxolimab in advanced cancers. Study-level information: Ivuxolimab, an agonist antibody against OX40 (CD134), was given to patients.

Repertoires were generated with immunoSEQ multiplex PCR, while TCRdb's copy carries only in-frame clones and drops some. The data show just over 90,000 clones, with 92% seen just once and 3.4% held by the top ten. Germline CDR1 SGHAT, CDR2 FQNNGV. V was clipped by 1 base and J by 4 bases, with 17 bases between them. The CDR3 length is 17 residues. The specimen was CD4+ or CD8+ T cells sorted from blood, collected in a trial of the OX40 agonist ivuxolimab. The chain links TRBV11-2 to TRBJ2-1; maybe TRBD1 (6 bases). The receptor comes from an adult with an advanced solid tumor such as melanoma, head and neck, liver or kidney cancer. CDR3 amino acids: CASSLVSGANTYNEQFF. CDR3 DNA sequence: TGTGCCAGCAGCTTAGTCTCAGGGGCGAACACTTACAATGAGCAGTTCTTC. Looking up the rest from reference TRBV11-2 and TRBJ2-1 gives the full variable domain: EAGVAQSPRYKIIEKRQSVAFWCNPISGHATLYWYQQILGQGPKLLIQFQNNGVVDDSQLPKDRFSAERLKGVDSTLKIQPAKLEDSAVYLCASSLVSGANTYNEQFFGPGTRLTVL.